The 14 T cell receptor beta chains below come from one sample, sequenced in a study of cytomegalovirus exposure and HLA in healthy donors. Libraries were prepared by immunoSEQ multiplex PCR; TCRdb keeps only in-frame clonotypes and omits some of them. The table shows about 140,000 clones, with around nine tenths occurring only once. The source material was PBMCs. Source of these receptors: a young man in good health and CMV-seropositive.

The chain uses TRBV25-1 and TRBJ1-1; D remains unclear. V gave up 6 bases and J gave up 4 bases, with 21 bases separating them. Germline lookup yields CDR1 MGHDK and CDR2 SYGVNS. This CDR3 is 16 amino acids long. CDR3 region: CASRAIGGKGGTEAFF. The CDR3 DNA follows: TGTGCCAGCAGAGCAATCGGAGGGAAGGGAGGCACTGAAGCTTTCTTT.

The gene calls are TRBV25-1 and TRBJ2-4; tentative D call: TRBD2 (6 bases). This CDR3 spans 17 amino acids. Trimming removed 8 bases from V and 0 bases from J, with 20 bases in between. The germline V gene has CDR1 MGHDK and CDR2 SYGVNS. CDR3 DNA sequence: TGTGCCAGCCTCGCTACGGGCCAGGGACTAGCCAAAAACATTCAGTACTTC. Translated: CASLATGQGLAKNIQYF.

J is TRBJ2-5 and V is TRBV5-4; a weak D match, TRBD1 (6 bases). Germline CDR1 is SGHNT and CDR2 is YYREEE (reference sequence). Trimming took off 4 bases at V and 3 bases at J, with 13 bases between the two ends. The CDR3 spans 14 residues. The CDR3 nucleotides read TGTGCCAGCAGCATCGACCGGACAGAAGAGACCCAGTACTTC. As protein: CASSIDRTEETQYF.

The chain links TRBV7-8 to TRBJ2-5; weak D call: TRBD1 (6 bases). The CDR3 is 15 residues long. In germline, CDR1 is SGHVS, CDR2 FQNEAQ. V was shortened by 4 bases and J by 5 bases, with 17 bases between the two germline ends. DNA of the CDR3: TGTGCCAGCAGCTCCCGGCAGGGGATGGGGGAGACCCAGTACTTC. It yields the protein CASSSRQGMGETQYF.

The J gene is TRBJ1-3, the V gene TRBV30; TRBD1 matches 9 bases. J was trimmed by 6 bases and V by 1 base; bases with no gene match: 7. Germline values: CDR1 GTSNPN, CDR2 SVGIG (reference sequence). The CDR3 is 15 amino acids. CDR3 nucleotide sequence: TGTGCCTGGAGTGCCGGGACAGGGTTATCAAACACCATATATTTT. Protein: CAWSAGTGLSNTIYF.

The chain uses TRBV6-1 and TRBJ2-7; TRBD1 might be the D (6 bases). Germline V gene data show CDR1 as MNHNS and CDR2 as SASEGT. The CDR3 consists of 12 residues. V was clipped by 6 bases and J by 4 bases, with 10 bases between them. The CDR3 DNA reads TGTGCCAGCAGGGACAGCTCTTACGAGCAGTACTTC. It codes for CASRDSSYEQYF.

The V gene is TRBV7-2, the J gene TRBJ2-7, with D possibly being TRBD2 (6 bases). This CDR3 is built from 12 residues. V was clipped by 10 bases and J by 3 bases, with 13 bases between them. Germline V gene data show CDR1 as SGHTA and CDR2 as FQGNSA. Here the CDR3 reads CATRYGSYEQYF. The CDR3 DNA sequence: TGTGCCACTAGATACGGGAGCTACGAGCAGTACTTC.

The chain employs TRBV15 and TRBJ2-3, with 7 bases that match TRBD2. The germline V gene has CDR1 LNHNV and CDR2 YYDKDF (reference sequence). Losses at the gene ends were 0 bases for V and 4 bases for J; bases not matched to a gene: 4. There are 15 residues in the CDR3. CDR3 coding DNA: TGTGCCACCAGCAGAGAGGCGGCGGGGGCAGATACGCAGTATTTT. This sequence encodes CATSREAAGADTQYF.

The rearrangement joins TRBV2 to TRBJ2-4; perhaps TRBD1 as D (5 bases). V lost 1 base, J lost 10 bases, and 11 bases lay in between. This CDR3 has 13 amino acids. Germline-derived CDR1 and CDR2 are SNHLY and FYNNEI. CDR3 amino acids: CASSEERGRIQYF. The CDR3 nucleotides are TGTGCCAGCAGTGAAGAAAGGGGAAGAATTCAGTACTTC.

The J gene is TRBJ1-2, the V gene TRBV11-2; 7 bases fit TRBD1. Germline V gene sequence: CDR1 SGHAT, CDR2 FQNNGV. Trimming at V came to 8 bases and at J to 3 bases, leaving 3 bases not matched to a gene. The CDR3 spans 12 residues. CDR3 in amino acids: CASGGGYYGYTF. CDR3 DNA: TGTGCCAGCGGAGGGGGCTACTATGGCTACACCTTC.

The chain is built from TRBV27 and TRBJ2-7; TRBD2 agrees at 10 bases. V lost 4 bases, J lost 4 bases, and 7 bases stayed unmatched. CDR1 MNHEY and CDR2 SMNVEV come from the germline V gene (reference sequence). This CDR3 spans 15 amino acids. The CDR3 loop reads CASSWLAGVRYEQYF. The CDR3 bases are TGTGCCAGCAGTTGGCTAGCGGGAGTTAGGTACGAGCAGTACTTC.

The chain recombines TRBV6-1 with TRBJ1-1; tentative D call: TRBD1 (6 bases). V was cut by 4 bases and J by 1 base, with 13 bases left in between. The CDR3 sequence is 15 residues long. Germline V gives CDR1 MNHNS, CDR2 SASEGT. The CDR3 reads CASSANRVGNTEAFF. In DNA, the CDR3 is TGTGCCAGCAGTGCGAACAGGGTTGGGAACACTGAAGCTTTCTTT.

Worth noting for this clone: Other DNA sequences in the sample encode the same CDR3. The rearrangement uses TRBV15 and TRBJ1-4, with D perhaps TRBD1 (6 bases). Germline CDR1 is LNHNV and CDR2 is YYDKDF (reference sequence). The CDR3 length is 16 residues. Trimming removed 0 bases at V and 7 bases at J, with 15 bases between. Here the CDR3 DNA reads TGTGCCACCAGCAGAGAAGCTCCCGGACAGTCTGAAAAACTGTTTTTT. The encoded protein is CATSREAPGQSEKLFF.

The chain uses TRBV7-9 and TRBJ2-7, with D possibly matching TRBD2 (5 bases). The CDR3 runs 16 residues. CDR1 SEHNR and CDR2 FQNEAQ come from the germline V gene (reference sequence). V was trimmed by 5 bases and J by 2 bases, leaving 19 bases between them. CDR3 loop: CASSPQEGREAYEQYF. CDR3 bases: TGTGCCAGCAGCCCACAAGAAGGGAGAGAGGCCTACGAGCAGTACTTC.